This TCR beta chain came from a study of shared T cell receptors in the human thymus. V shed 1 base and J 7 bases; nucleotides not matched to a gene: 12. Per the germline V gene, CDR1 is LGHNA and CDR2 is YSLEER. The CDR3 covers 18 residues. The protocol was immunoSEQ multiplex PCR, while the TCRdb copy is restricted to in-frame clones and leaves out a portion. The sample has about 610,000 clones; approximately 87% are singletons. This clone was counted once. The sample was also reused in another study, on human thymus T cells. That report adds: Corrective surgery for congenital heart defects was being performed on the healthy Finnish infants who were the donors. Corrective heart surgery yielded resections, and these provided the thymus tissue. Thymic and blood repertoires showed apparently biased V and J gene usage. Related research reported highly overlapping thymic repertoires among unrelated individuals.

The chain combines TRBV4-3 with TRBJ2-2, with TRBD2 identical over 10 bases. The TCR was taken from a boy under three years old with a congenital heart defect. Specimen: thymocytes. This CDR3 reads CASSQGGLVAGGVGELFF. The CDR3 DNA reads as TGCGCCAGCAGCCAAGGAGGGTTGGTAGCGGGAGGAGTCGGGGAGCTGTTTTTT.